This section outlines one T cell receptor beta chain sequence together with its context. Only in-frame clones appear in the TCRdb table, and some are missing; sequencing was by immunoSEQ multiplex PCR. The sample has a few hundred thousand clones, approximately 91% seen once. These data belong to a study of blood T cell repertoires in COVID-19. The wider study: The study drew acute and convalescent COVID-19 samples from the United States, Italy and Spain.

This study enrolled people aged about 18 to 100 from about two dozen US geographic areas. The sequenced material came from PBMCs or T cells enriched from blood (not recorded which). This clonotype originated in a human donor in a cohort exposed to, infected with or recovered from COVID-19 (not recorded which). The donor label of this sample is uncertain.

The CDR3 spells CASSRGQRNSPLHF. The CDR3 DNA sequence: TGTGCCAGCAGCAGGGGACAGCGTAATTCACCCCTCCACTTT. The chain combines TRBV6-5 with TRBJ1-6, with 7 bases fitting TRBD1. This CDR3 spans 14 amino acids. Germline values: CDR1 MNHEY, CDR2 SVGAGI. V gave up 6 bases and J gave up 6 bases; unmatched junction bases: 5.